Sequencing of this T cell receptor beta chain was carried out in a study of T-cell memory formation after mild COVID-19. Looking at the study overall: Largely, TCR clusters stayed within a single donor.

Trimming took off 4 bases at V and 3 bases at J, with 13 bases between the two ends. The length of the CDR3 is 14 residues. A note on this clonotype: The antigen is unknown.

TCRdb reprocessed the 5' RACE reads with MiXCR, giving one entry per CDR3 protein. The table has a few hundred thousand distinct CDR3 sequences, roughly 27% seen once. Study-wide points: CD4/CD8 balance held among clones contracting day 15 to 85, and later expanders leaned CD4+.

The sequencing input was PBMCs or a T cell subset sorted from them (not recorded which). The receptor's source is an adult woman who had mild COVID-19 (a few samples of this study predate the infection). Cell type and time point are not known. The genes are TRBV12-3 or TRBV12-4 and TRBJ2-7; no definite D call. This CDR3 reads CASSSDPNVYEQYF. The CDR3 DNA is TGTGCCAGCAGTTCCGACCCAAATGTCTACGAGCAGTACTTC.